This is a list of T cell receptor beta chains from one sample in a study of blood T cell repertoires in COVID-19. The repertoire was sequenced with immunoSEQ multiplex PCR; TCRdb's copy has only in-frame clones and lacks some. In the table there are 240,000 or so clones, 82% of which are singletons. Sequencing input: peripheral blood. These receptors originate from a woman aged 60 to 75 with active or convalescent COVID-19. The CDR3 runs from the conserved cysteine through the conserved F or W. The D gene is left open where the match is weak. Clone size is not always given. Where it is, it says once, few, many or a class for expanded clones.

d_call,clone_size,j_call,v_call,cdr3_aa,cdr3_nt
TRBD1,NA,TRBJ1-1,TRBV4-1,CASSQAGDRGFF,TGCGCCAGCAGCCAAGCTGGGGACAGGGGTTTCTTT
TRBD2,NA,TRBJ2-1,TRBV5-1,CASGRSSGGNEQFF,TGCGCCAGCGGTCGGTCTAGCGGAGGCAATGAGCAGTTCTTC
TRBD2,NA,TRBJ2-1,TRBV4-1,CASSRAGGGDNEQFF,TGCGCCAGCAGCCGCGCGGGCGGGGGGGACAATGAGCAGTTCTTC
TRBD2,once,TRBJ2-3,TRBV4-1,CASSQEPEGGDTQYF,TGCGCCAGCAGCCAAGAGCCGGAGGGAGGGGATACGCAGTATTTT
TRBD2,few,TRBJ2-5,TRBV7-3,CASSLGAGGQETQYF,TGTGCCAGCAGCTTAGGTGCGGGGGGGCAAGAGACCCAGTACTTC
NA,NA,TRBJ1-2,TRBV2,CASSESGNGYTF,TGTGCCAGCAGTGAATCGGGAAATGGCTACACCTTC
TRBD2,NA,TRBJ2-7,TRBV18,CASSPPAAGGLSYEQYF,TGTGCCAGCTCACCACCCGCAGCGGGGGGACTATCCTACGAGCAGTACTTC
TRBD2,once,TRBJ2-5,TRBV28,CASSTRLAGDQETQYF,TGTGCCAGCAGTACCAGACTAGCGGGTGATCAAGAGACCCAGTACTTC
TRBD2,NA,TRBJ2-1,TRBV11-3,CASSPGRGSYNEQFF,TGTGCCAGCAGCCCGGGGCGGGGGTCTTACAATGAGCAGTTCTTC
NA,few,TRBJ1-4,TRBV3-1/TRBV3-2,CASSQLGGGEKLFF,TGTGCCAGCAGCCAACTGGGGGGAGGTGAAAAACTGTTTTTT
TRBD2,NA,TRBJ2-1,TRBV3-1/TRBV3-2,CASSRLAVTEQFF,TGTGCCAGCAGCCGACTAGCGGTGACTGAGCAGTTCTTC
NA,NA,TRBJ2-2,TRBV2,CASSESRVTGELFF,TGTGCCAGCAGTGAATCCAGGGTTACCGGGGAGCTGTTTTTT
TRBD1,NA,TRBJ1-6,TRBV7-3,CASSLKGAYNSPLHF,TGTGCCAGCAGCTTGAAGGGGGCTTACAATTCACCCCTCCACTTT
TRBD1,few,TRBJ2-7,TRBV6-2/TRBV6-3,CASSYPTTGQANSYEQYF,TGTGCCAGCAGTTACCCAACCACTGGACAGGCTAACTCCTACGAGCAGTACTTC
NA,once,TRBJ2-5,TRBV7-9,CASSPSQGAETQYF,TGTGCCAGCAGCCCTTCCCAGGGTGCAGAGACCCAGTACTTC
TRBD1,NA,TRBJ2-3,TRBV7-8,CASSPGTGGRTDTQYF,TGTGCCAGCAGCCCTGGGACAGGGGGCCGCACAGATACGCAGTATTTT
NA,once,TRBJ1-5,TRBV9,CASSRSGGRDQPQHF,TGTGCCAGCAGCCGTAGCGGGGGTCGGGATCAGCCCCAGCATTTT
NA,NA,TRBJ2-3,TRBV2,CASSEQNTDTQYF,TGTGCCAGCAGTGAACAGAACACAGATACGCAGTATTTT
NA,NA,TRBJ1-2,TRBV18,CASSPVREGYGYTF,TGTGCCAGCTCACCGGTCAGGGAGGGCTATGGCTACACCTTC
TRBD2,NA,TRBJ2-5,TRBV7-2,CASSLGSSGGWETQYF,TGTGCCAGCAGCCTTGGGTCTAGCGGGGGCTGGGAGACCCAGTACTTC
TRBD1,NA,TRBJ2-2,TRBV7-9,CASSQRTGGVDTGELFF,TGTGCCAGCAGCCAACGCACAGGGGGAGTCGACACCGGGGAGCTGTTTTTT
NA,NA,TRBJ1-2,TRBV30,CAWKDGGNYGYTF,TGTGCCTGGAAGGACGGGGGGAACTATGGCTACACCTTC
TRBD2,NA,TRBJ2-5,TRBV5-1,CASSRTSGSQETQYF,TGCGCCAGCAGCCGTACTAGCGGGTCACAAGAGACCCAGTACTTC
TRBD1,NA,TRBJ2-7,TRBV12-3/TRBV12-4,CASSLGTGQYF,TGTGCCAGCAGTTTGGGGACAGGCCAGTACTTC
NA,once,TRBJ1-2,TRBV3-1/TRBV3-2,CASSTQFDRTSYGYTF,TGTGCCAGCAGCACCCAATTCGACAGGACCTCCTATGGCTACACCTTC
NA,NA,TRBJ1-4,TRBV19,CASSKQGPNEKLFF,TGTGCCAGTAGCAAACAGGGACCTAATGAAAAACTGTTTTTT
NA,NA,TRBJ1-1,TRBV27,CGGGGAFF,TGTGGGGGAGGGGGAGCTTTCTTT
TRBD1,few,TRBJ1-6,TRBV6-5,CASSKQGDYSPLHF,TGTGCCAGCAGCAAACAGGGGGATTATTCACCCCTCCACTTT
TRBD1,NA,TRBJ2-7,TRBV6-5,CASSFQGDEQYF,TGTGCCAGCAGTTTTCAGGGGGACGAGCAGTACTTC
TRBD1,NA,TRBJ2-7,TRBV4-3,CASSQRTGTGAYEQYF,TGCGCCAGCAGCCAACGGACCGGGACAGGGGCTTACGAGCAGTACTTC
TRBD1,NA,TRBJ1-2,TRBV30,CAWDRALGYTF,TGTGCCTGGGACAGGGCTTTAGGCTACACCTTC
TRBD2,NA,TRBJ2-1,TRBV7-3,CASSLQSSGTNEQFF,TGTGCCAGCAGCTTACAGTCTAGCGGGACGAATGAGCAGTTCTTC
NA,NA,TRBJ1-3,TRBV7-9,CASSTTAGISGNTIYF,TGTGCCAGCAGTACAACCGCAGGGATCTCTGGAAACACCATATATTTT
NA,once,TRBJ1-1,TRBV5-1,CASSLDGTRETEAFF,TGCGCCAGCAGCTTGGACGGGACTCGGGAGACTGAAGCTTTCTTT
NA,NA,TRBJ1-1,TRBV20-1,CSASAPGGPEAFF,TGCAGTGCTAGTGCCCCGGGGGGCCCTGAAGCTTTCTTT
NA,NA,TRBJ2-7,TRBV5-6,CASSPQTDAYEQYF,TGTGCCAGCAGCCCGCAGACAGACGCCTACGAGCAGTACTTC
NA,NA,TRBJ2-5,TRBV9,CASSPGVIETQYF,TGTGCCAGCAGCCCAGGGGTCATAGAGACCCAGTACTTC
TRBD1,NA,TRBJ1-3,TRBV6-5,CASSADRVQINTIYF,TGTGCCAGCAGCGCCGACAGGGTTCAGATCAACACCATATATTTT
NA,NA,TRBJ2-5,TRBV29-1,CSVEDRTERPGAQYF,TGCAGCGTTGAAGATCGAACAGAACGCCCCGGGGCCCAGTACTTC
NA,NA,TRBJ1-6,TRBV3-1/TRBV3-2,CASSQRAGFSYNSPLHF,TGTGCCAGCAGCCAACGAGCGGGGTTCTCCTATAATTCACCCCTCCACTTT
NA,NA,TRBJ1-4,TRBV2,CASSPKTATNEKLFF,TGTGCCAGCAGCCCAAAGACAGCAACTAATGAAAAACTGTTTTTT
TRBD1,NA,TRBJ1-5,TRBV19,CASSIPPGKDRADNNQPQHF,TGTGCCAGTAGTATCCCTCCAGGAAAGGACAGGGCGGACAACAATCAGCCCCAGCATTTT
NA,NA,TRBJ2-1,TRBV11-2,CASSVSQGGEQFF,TGTGCCAGCAGCGTTTCACAGGGTGGGGAGCAGTTCTTC
TRBD1,NA,TRBJ1-5,TRBV6-5,CASDRDRFYQPQHF,TGTGCCAGCGACCGGGACAGGTTCTATCAGCCCCAGCATTTT
NA,once,TRBJ1-1,TRBV6-5,CASSYSTGPGATEAFF,TGTGCCAGCAGTTACTCGACTGGTCCTGGGGCGACTGAAGCTTTCTTT
TRBD2,few,TRBJ2-5,TRBV4-1,CASSRLLAGQETQYF,TGCGCCAGCAGCCGCCTACTAGCGGGACAAGAGACCCAGTACTTC
NA,few,TRBJ1-5,TRBV19,CASSVRGPSNQPQHF,TGTGCCAGTAGTGTCCGAGGGCCTAGCAATCAGCCCCAGCATTTT